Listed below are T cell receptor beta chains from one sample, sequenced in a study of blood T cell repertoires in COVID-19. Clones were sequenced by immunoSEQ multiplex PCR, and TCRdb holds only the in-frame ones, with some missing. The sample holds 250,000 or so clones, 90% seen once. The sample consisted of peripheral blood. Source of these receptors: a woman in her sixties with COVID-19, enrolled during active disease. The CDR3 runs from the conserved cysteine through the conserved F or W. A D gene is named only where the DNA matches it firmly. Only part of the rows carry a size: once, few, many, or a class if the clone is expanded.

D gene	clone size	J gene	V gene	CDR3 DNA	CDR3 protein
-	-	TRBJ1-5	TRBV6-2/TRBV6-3	TGTGCCAGCAGTTACTCCCGGACAGACTATCAGCCCCAGCATTTT	CASSYSRTDYQPQHF
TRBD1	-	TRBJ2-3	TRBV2	TGTGCCAGCAGTTTACAGGGGAGCACAGATACGCAGTATTTT	CASSLQGSTDTQYF
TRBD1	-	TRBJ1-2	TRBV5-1	TGCGCCAGCAGCGAGGACAGGTATTATGGCTACACCTTC	CASSEDRYYGYTF
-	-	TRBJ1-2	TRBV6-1	TGTGCCAGCAGTGAAGAGAGGGCCTATGTATCCTCCTATGGCTACACCTTC	CASSEERAYVSSYGYTF
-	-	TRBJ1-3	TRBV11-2	TGTGCCAGCAGCTTATACGGGGGAACCTTCGGAAACACCATATATTTT	CASSLYGGTFGNTIYF
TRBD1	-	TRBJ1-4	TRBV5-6	TGTGCCAGCAGCGCTACAGGGGGCACTAATGAAAAACTGTTTTTT	CASSATGGTNEKLFF
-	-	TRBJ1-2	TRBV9	TGTGCCAGCAGCCCCCCTTGGGGCGGCTACACCTTC	CASSPPWGGYTF
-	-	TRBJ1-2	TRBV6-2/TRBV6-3	TGTGCCAGCAGTTACACCAGGGGATTCTATGGCTACACCTTC	CASSYTRGFYGYTF
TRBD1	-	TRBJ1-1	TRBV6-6	TGTGCCAGCAGTCCGGGACAGGGGGCTGTAGCTTTCTTT	CASSPGQGAVAFF
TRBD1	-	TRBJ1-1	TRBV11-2	TGTGCCAGCAGCCTGGGACAGGGGTTTTCTGAAGCTTTCTTT	CASSLGQGFSEAFF
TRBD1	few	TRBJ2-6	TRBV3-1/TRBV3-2	TGTGCCAGCAGCCCAGGGGGCTCTGGGGCCAACGTCCTGACTTTC	CASSPGGSGANVLTF
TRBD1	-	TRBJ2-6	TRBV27	TGTGCCAGCAGTTTATCGGGGACAGCCTCTGGGGCCAACGTCCTGACTTTC	CASSLSGTASGANVLTF
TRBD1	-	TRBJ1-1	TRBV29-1	TGCAGCGTTCGAACGGACAGGGACACTGAAGCTTTCTTT	CSVRTDRDTEAFF
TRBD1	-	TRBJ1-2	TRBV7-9	TGTGCCAGCAGCTGGGGACAGGGAGGAGGCTACACCTTC	CASSWGQGGGYTF
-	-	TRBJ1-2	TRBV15	TGTGCCACCAGCAGAAACAGGGTGAAGAGGGGCTACACCTTC	CATSRNRVKRGYTF
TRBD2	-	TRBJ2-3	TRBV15	TGTGCCACCAGGACTAGCGGGGGGGCAGATACGCAGTATTTT	CATRTSGGADTQYF
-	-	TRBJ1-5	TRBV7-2	TGTGCCAGCAGCTTAGGGGAGGGTCAGCCCCAGCATTTT	CASSLGEGQPQHF
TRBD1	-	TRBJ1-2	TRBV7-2	TGTGCCAGCAGCTCCCACAGGGGGACAAACTATGGCTACACCTTC	CASSSHRGTNYGYTF
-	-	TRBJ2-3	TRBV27	TGTGCCAGCAGTTTAATGATAGCAGATACGCAGTATTTT	CASSLMIADTQYF
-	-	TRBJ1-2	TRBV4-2	TGTGCCAGCAGCCAAGATCTTGGGGACACATACACCTTC	CASSQDLGDTYTF
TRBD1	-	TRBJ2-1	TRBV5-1	TGCGCCAGCAGCTTACGGACAGGGTACAATGAGCAGTTCTTC	CASSLRTGYNEQFF
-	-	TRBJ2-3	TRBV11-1	TGTGCCAGCAGCTTAGAGGACTGGGGGCGCGAAGATACGCAGTATTTT	CASSLEDWGREDTQYF
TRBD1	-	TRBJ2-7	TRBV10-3	TGTGCCATCAGTGAGTCAGGGACAGGGAGGTCCTACGAGCAGTACTTC	CAISESGTGRSYEQYF
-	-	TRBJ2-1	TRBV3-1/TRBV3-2	TGTGCCAGCAGCCAAAGCCAGGTCTACAATGAGCAGTTCTTC	CASSQSQVYNEQFF
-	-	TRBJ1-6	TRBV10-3	TGTGCCATCAGCCTCCGGGGTCAAAATTCACCCCTCCACTTT	CAISLRGQNSPLHF